The T cell receptor (beta chain) described here comes from a study of shared clonotypes between healthy human individuals. Study results and limitations: Only blood underwent sampling, and tissue repertoires likely differ.

The CDR3 has 13 amino acids. CDR1 SGHAT and CDR2 FQNNGV come from the germline V gene. Trimming left V 8 bases short and J 3 bases short, with 11 bases between. Comment on this clone: What it binds is unknown. With only one base between it and a far larger clone, this is likely a read error. The conserved phenylalanine or tryptophan is not found at the CDR3 terminus, so this likely reflects a read error.

Profiled with immunoSEQ multiplex PCR; TCRdb holds only in-frame clones, not every one. The table records about 490,000 clones, 81% of them present only once. The receptor comes from a woman between 40 and 50 years old in good health. Some clones in this sample may be carry-over from other donors' samples. The chain links TRBV11-2 to TRBJ1-5; D not resolved. Sequencing was carried out using PBMCs. CDR3 residues: CASGQFDNQPQHS. The CDR3 bases are TGTGCCAGCGGGCAGTTTGACAATCAGCCCCAGCATTCT.